This T cell receptor beta chain was profiled in a study of T cell responses to AZD1222 COVID-19 vaccine (dated by TCRdb to the early 2020s). Notes on the research overall: AZD1222 recipients given second doses at about 4 weeks or at about 12 weeks were pooled, since spike-specific TCR depth and breadth were not found to differ between the two schedules. TCR sequencing was performed for 230 to 250 trial participants, of whom some 200 were given two doses of AZD1222 and about 25 were given two doses of MenACWY control vaccine. Trial participants were enrolled by age into subgroups of 18-55, 56-69 and 70-plus years, and 148, 28 and 57 TCR-sequenced participants, respectively, were included in these subgroups. Study-wide findings and limitations: Reportedly, close to half of the unique spike-specific TCRs recognized epitopes lying outside the regions that are mutated in the B.1.351 and B.1.1.7 variants. The 56-69-year group was small, and its depth increase did not reach significance, likely because of low power. Because no day 14 peak-response samples were available, the repertoires could be characterized only after the peak T cell response. Participants were mostly white British, with more females than males. The authors suggested clonal diversity may have been underestimated. A significant rise in spike-specific TCR breadth and depth was observed after two AZD1222 doses relative to day 0 and relative to MenACWY recipients. Conclusions about previously exposed vaccinees were limited because only six AZD1222 recipients were SARS-CoV-2 seropositive at baseline. Vaccine-associated CD4 TCRs spanned the whole spike protein, with dominant responses in regions 160-218 and 743-854.

The V end gives up 7 bases and the J end 5 bases, leaving 12 bases in the junction not matched to a gene. The CDR3 measures 15 amino acids from cysteine to phenylalanine. Only the CDR3 DNA is retained, 45 bases long and in frame from the first base. Sequences MNHNY (CDR1) and SVGAGI (CDR2) are obtained from the germline V gene (reference sequence). The sample's time point label, in plain terms: baseline before first vaccination. Vaccinee samples were obtained from the UK trials COV001 and COV002, which included a single-blind randomized controlled phase 2/3 trial of AZD1222 (ChAdOx1 nCoV-19) in healthy adults. Trial participant PBMC samples were collected at day 0 and day 28 after the second dose for TCRbeta chain sequencing. The CDR3 regions of human TCRbeta chains were analyzed by immunosequencing. The authors processed their data as follows. TCRs in the repertoires were matched against a reference library of SARS-CoV-2-specific TCRs that had been generated with the MIRA antigen-specificity platform. Breadth meant the fraction of unique TCRs that were SARS-CoV-2-associated, whereas depth meant the fraction of total T cells that were SARS-CoV-2-associated. Using the MIRA data, each spike-specific TCR was assigned both to the spike region to which the TCR was reactive and to a CD4 or CD8 class. Log10-transformed breadth and depth values were compared by one-way ANOVA with Sidak's multiple comparisons tests. This immuneACCESS table, as held by TCRdb, lists in-frame sequences with V and J called but not all clones. Of the missing ones, under half trace to an unresolved V gene in checked studies; the others have no known cause. That table gives V, J and clone size, and the DNA gave D and trimming. In this sample the table shows just under 85,000 clones, 86% of which occur a single time. The ten largest clones represent 8.7% of the sample.

Concerning this clone itself: The antigen this receptor binds is unknown. No per-base quality is available; no much larger clone lies one base away.

This receptor was identified in an adult in good health. The material sequenced was peripheral blood, taken on day 0 of AZD1222 vaccination. The rearranged chain carries TRBV6-6 and TRBJ2-7, with 9 bases matching TRBD1. The CDR3 is CASTLRGDRVHEQYF. Here is the DNA: TGTGCCAGCACCCTTCGAGGGGACAGGGTACACGAGCAGTACTTC.